This T cell receptor (beta chain) was identified in a study of CD8 T cells in Susac syndrome. General study findings and limits: In Susac syndrome, CD4+ T cell repertoires lacked any clonal expansion.

V was pared by 4 bases and J by 0 bases, with 3 bases between. This CDR3 is 11 amino acids long. Germline V gene lookup returns CDR1 GTSNPN and CDR2 SVGIG (reference sequence). Fulfillment of recently defined diagnostic criteria for definite or probable disease was shown by the patients with Susac syndrome. About this clonotype itself: The antigen is not known.

RNA was extracted with the RNeasy kit, and a quantity of about 0.45 to 1 ug was reverse transcribed using random hexamers. An immunoSEQ multiplex PCR amplified TCR beta CDR3 over 54 Vbeta and 13 Jbeta. One entry per CDR3 protein results from TCRdb running MiXCR on the immunoSEQ multiplex PCR reads. The sample consists of about 140,000 distinct CDR3 sequences, 85% to 95% of them appearing once. The sequenced sample was CD4+ T cells from PBMCs. This TCR came from a human donor with Susac syndrome. The chain recombines TRBV30 with TRBJ1-2; no reliable D call. The CDR3 DNA is TGTGCCTGGACAGCTAACTATGGCTACACCTTC. This gives the protein CAWTANYGYTF.